This TCR beta chain appears in the sequencing data of a study of blood T cells in healthy people across ages. Study-level results: Fewer expanded clones and more diversity marked long-lived versus aged donors.

It was with a sample-barcoded 5' primer and a J-beta primer mix that a second PCR of roughly 6 to 12 cycles was run. TCRdb called the 5' RACE reads again in MiXCR, with one record for every CDR3 protein. The sample lists about a million distinct CDR3 sequences; 51% were seen once. Comments on this clonotype: Its cognate antigen is unknown. Compared with germline, one end of the junction differs, possibly owing to a read error.

The germline gives CDR1 SGHTA, CDR2 FQGNSA. This CDR3 spans 19 amino acids. This sequence joins TRBV7-2 and TRBJ2-6, with TRBD1 matching over 10 bases. The TCR comes from a woman aged 55-70 years in good health. Sequencing used blood. The DNA for the CDR3 is TGTGCCGGCAGCTCCATCCCTGGGACAGGGGCCTCTGGGGCCAACGTCCTGACTTTC. It yields the protein CAGSSIPGTGASGANVLTF.